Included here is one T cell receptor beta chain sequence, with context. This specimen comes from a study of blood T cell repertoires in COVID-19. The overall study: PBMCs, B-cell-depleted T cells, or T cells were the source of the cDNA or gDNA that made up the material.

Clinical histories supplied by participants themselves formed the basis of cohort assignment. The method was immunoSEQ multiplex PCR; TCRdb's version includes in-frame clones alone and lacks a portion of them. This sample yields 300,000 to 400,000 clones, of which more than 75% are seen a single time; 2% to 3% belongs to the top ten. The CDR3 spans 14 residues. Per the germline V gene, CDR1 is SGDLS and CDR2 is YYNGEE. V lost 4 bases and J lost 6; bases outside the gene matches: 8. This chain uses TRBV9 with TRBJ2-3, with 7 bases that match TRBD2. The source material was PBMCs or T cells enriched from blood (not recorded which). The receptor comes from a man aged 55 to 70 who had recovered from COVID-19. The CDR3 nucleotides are TGTGCCAGCAGCCAAGCGGGACCACACGATACGCAGTATTTT. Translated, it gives CASSQAGPHDTQYF.